This entry lists 32 T cell receptor beta chains sequenced from one sample in a study of CD8+ T cells in alopecia areata. RNA was isolated and reverse transcribed to cDNA, the sequencing template. Produced via immunoSEQ multiplex PCR; TCRdb's table is partial and in-frame only. The sample shows 200,000 to 250,000 clones, roughly two fifths of them seen only once. Treatment reported: oral pan-JAK inhibitor, 5-10 mg twice daily. This specimen consisted of CD4+ T cells sorted from blood, obtained around week 37, from a patient treated with tofacitinib. These TCRs come from a human donor with alopecia areata.

The V gene is TRBV25-1, the J gene TRBJ2-7; maybe TRBD1 (6 bases). The CDR3 is 12 amino acids. V dropped 6 bases and J dropped 3 bases, with 9 bases sitting between them. The germline gives CDR1 MGHDK, CDR2 SYGVNS. The CDR3 reads CASSRDIYEQYF. In DNA, the CDR3 is TGTGCCAGCAGCCGGGACATCTACGAGCAGTACTTC.

This rearrangement joins TRBV29-1 to TRBJ2-3, with 9 bases matching TRBD1. This CDR3 has 13 residues. V gave up 4 bases and J gave up 3 bases; unmatched junction bases: 2. Germline-derived CDR1 and CDR2 are SQVTM and ANQGSEA. The CDR3 coding sequence is TGCAGCGTTGCGGGGACAGGGACAGATACGCAGTATTTT. It specifies CSVAGTGTDTQYF.

This clone was counted only a few times. The genes are TRBV9 and TRBJ2-3; TRBD2 matches at 7 bases. Germline V CDR1 and CDR2: SGDLS, YYNGEE. The J segment lost 4 bases and the V segment lost 0 bases, leaving 8 bases of the junction unmatched. This CDR3 is built from 16 residues. The DNA of the CDR3 is TGTGCCAGCAGCGTAGGACCAGCGGGATGGGCAGATACGCAGTATTTT. This sequence encodes CASSVGPAGWADTQYF. The full variable domain, its missing parts supplied by reference TRBV9 and TRBJ2-3, is DSGVTQTPKHLITATGQRVTLRCSPRSGDLSVYWYQQSLDQGLQFLIQYYNGEERAKGNILERFSAQQFPDLHSELNLSSLELGDSALYFCASSVGPAGWADTQYFGPGTRLTVL.

This sequence joins TRBV2 and TRBJ1-3, with no clear D. CDR3 length: 15 residues. Deletions cut 2 bases from V and 0 bases from J, with 8 bases between. Per the germline V gene, CDR1 is SNHLY and CDR2 is FYNNEI. The chain's CDR3 is CASSERESSGNTIYF. The DNA for the CDR3 is TGTGCCAGCAGTGAACGAGAATCCTCTGGAAACACCATATATTTT. The full variable domain, rest sourced from reference TRBV2 and TRBJ1-3, is EPEVTQTPSHQVTQMGQEVILRCVPISNHLYFYWYRQILGQKVEFLVSFYNNEISEKSEIFDDQFSVERPDGSNFTLKIRSTKLEDSAMYFCASSERESSGNTIYFGEGSWLTVV.

This clone was seen only a few times. The rearrangement joins TRBV5-1 to TRBJ2-1, with 7 bases lining up with TRBD1. CDR1 and CDR2 from the germline V gene are SGHRS and YFSETQ. Trimming took 2 bases from V and 5 from J; bases not matched to a gene: 13. There are 17 residues in the CDR3. CDR3 region: CASSLIGGAGNHNEQFF. DNA for the CDR3: TGCGCCAGCAGCTTAATAGGGGGCGCGGGTAATCACAATGAGCAGTTCTTC.

The J gene is TRBJ1-2, the V gene TRBV7-2, with 7 bases identical to TRBD1. The trim removed 5 bases at V and 7 bases at J, leaving 13 bases unmatched. Germline V gene lookup returns CDR1 SGHTA and CDR2 FQGNSA. This CDR3 has 15 residues. Written as DNA, the CDR3 is TGTGCCAGCAGCCCTGACTATGGAGGGGGCGGTGGCTACACCTTC. This codes for CASSPDYGGGGGYTF. Using reference TRBV7-2 and TRBJ1-2 for the parts outside the CDR3, the full variable domain is GAGVSQSPSNKVTEKGKDVELRCDPISGHTALYWYRQSLGQGLEFLIYFQGNSAPDKSGLPSDRFSAERTGGSVSTLTIQRTQQEDSAVYLCASSPDYGGGGGYTFGSGTRLTVV.

This clone was seen a handful of times. The chain joins TRBV11-3 to TRBJ1-1; D ambiguous. The CDR3 consists of 13 residues. Germline CDR1 SGHNT, CDR2 YENEEA. V was shortened by 3 bases and J by 1 base, with 6 bases between the two germline ends. CDR3 DNA sequence: TGTGCCAGCAGCTTTCAGGAGAACACTGAAGCTTTCTTT. Translated, it gives CASSFQENTEAFF. Full variable domain (rest looked up from reference TRBV11-3 and TRBJ1-1): EAGVVQSPRYKIIEKKQPVAFWCNPISGHNTLYWYLQNLGQGPELLIRYENEEAVDDSQLPKDRFSAERLKGVDSTLKIQPAELGDSAVYLCASSFQENTEAFFGQGTRLTVV.

The V and J genes are TRBV2 and TRBJ2-2, with D possibly being TRBD1 or TRBD2 (5 bases each). Per germline, CDR1 SNHLY and CDR2 FYNNEI. The CDR3 is 12 amino acids. The ends were cut back, 3 bases at V and 6 bases at J, with 5 bases in the middle. CDR3 bases: TGTGCCAGCAGTGAGGGGGCCGGGGAGCTGTTTTTT. It specifies CASSEGAGELFF.

This clone was detected many times. This sample includes further DNA sequences coding for the same CDR3. The chain couples TRBV27 to TRBJ1-2; D gene unclear. Germline assignment: CDR1 MNHEY and CDR2 SMNVEV (reference sequence). The CDR3 has 15 amino acids. The V and J ends lost 0 bases and 2 bases respectively, with 10 bases between them. Here the CDR3 DNA reads TGTGCCAGCAGTTTATCCCCTAGGGCGAACTATGGCTACACCTTC. Protein: CASSLSPRANYGYTF.

This chain links TRBV30 with TRBJ2-7; no definite D call. Germline V gene lookup returns CDR1 GTSNPN and CDR2 SVGIG (reference sequence). Trimming removed 3 bases from V and 3 bases from J, with 12 bases in between. This CDR3 has 13 amino acids. As DNA, the CDR3 is TGTGCCTGGAGCCGGTACAGACTCTACGAGCAGTACTTC. Translated: CAWSRYRLYEQYF.

A few counts support this clone. At the DNA level, this CDR3 is encoded by other sequences in the same sample as well. CDR3 protein: CSVVDGSYEQYF. The CDR3 region has the DNA TGCAGCGTTGTGGACGGATCCTACGAGCAGTACTTC. The genes are TRBV29-1 and TRBJ2-7; D remains unclear. Trimming cost V 4 bases and J 1 base, with 8 bases left between them. The germline CDR1 and CDR2 sequences are SQVTM and ANQGSEA. CDR3 length: 12 residues.

The rearrangement joins TRBV30 to TRBJ2-1; TRBD1 agrees at 8 bases. The CDR3 covers 12 residues. The ends lost 4 bases at V and 6 bases at J; junction bases unmatched: 2. Germline V lookup: CDR1 GTSNPN, CDR2 SVGIG (reference sequence). Here the CDR3 reads CAWIRGPNEQFF. The CDR3 DNA sequence: TGTGCCTGGATCAGGGGGCCCAATGAGCAGTTCTTC.

CDR3: CASMREGGNTEAFF. The CDR3 nucleotides are TGTGCCAGCATGAGGGAGGGGGGGAACACTGAAGCTTTCTTT. The rearrangement links TRBV27 to TRBJ1-1; possible D gene TRBD1, 6 bases. V dropped 7 bases and J dropped 1 base, with 13 bases sitting between them. CDR3 size: 14 residues. Germline values: CDR1 MNHEY, CDR2 SMNVEV (reference sequence).

The chain recombines TRBV14 with TRBJ1-4; no reliable D call. Germline V gene data show CDR1 as SGHDN and CDR2 as FVKESK. The V end lost 4 bases, the J end lost 5 bases, and 8 bases lay between the germline ends. There are 13 residues in the CDR3. CDR3 amino acids: CASSRQRNEKLFF. CDR3 nucleotide sequence: TGTGCCAGCAGCCGTCAGAGAAATGAAAAACTGTTTTTT.

The J gene is TRBJ1-2, the V gene TRBV4-3; the D is unclear. The CDR3 runs to 16 residues. Looked up from germline, CDR1 is LGHNA and CDR2 is YSLEER. Trimming removed 3 bases from V and 0 bases from J, with 14 bases in between. CDR3 protein: CASSHQIQTTNYGYTF. In DNA form, the CDR3 reads TGCGCCAGCAGCCACCAAATCCAAACCACTAACTATGGCTACACCTTC.

CDR3 in DNA: TGCGCCAGCAGCCAAGCCTCTTCAGGGATAGGAGATACGCAGTATTTT. Amino acid sequence: CASSQASSGIGDTQYF. This chain uses TRBV4-3 with TRBJ2-3, with D perhaps TRBD1 (5 bases). Germline-derived CDR1 and CDR2 are LGHNA and YSLEER. The V end was cut by 1 base, the J end by 5 bases, with 16 bases between. This CDR3 has 16 residues.

This clone was observed many times. V and J are TRBV2 and TRBJ1-4, with no clear D. Trimming took off 6 bases at V and 0 bases at J, with 11 bases between the two ends. CDR1 is SNHLY and CDR2 is FYNNEI in the germline V gene. The CDR3 covers 15 residues. The CDR3 sequence: CASRLSGATNEKLFF. CDR3 DNA sequence: TGTGCCAGCAGACTATCTGGGGCAACTAATGAAAAACTGTTTTTT.

The gene calls are TRBV30 and TRBJ2-7; D tentatively fits TRBD1 or TRBD2 (6 bases each). The CDR3 covers 15 residues. V lost 4 bases and J 2 bases, leaving 18 bases between the germline ends. Germline assignment: CDR1 GTSNPN and CDR2 SVGIG (reference sequence). The CDR3 DNA reads TGTGCCTGGAAGGGGGGCCTGCTTTCCACCTACGAGCAGTACTTC. The encoded protein is CAWKGGLLSTYEQYF.

The V call is TRBV7-2, the J call TRBJ1-2; D might be TRBD1 (5 bases). Between the trimmed V and J ends, which lost 2 bases and 6 bases, there was a span of 13 bases. CDR1 and CDR2 (germline): SGHTA, FQGNSA. This CDR3 has 14 amino acids. The CDR3 loop reads CASSLPGGGNGYTF. The CDR3 nucleotides are TGTGCCAGCAGCTTACCGGGCGGGGGAAATGGCTACACCTTC.

This clone was found a few times. The genes are TRBV29-1 and TRBJ2-2; maybe TRBD1 (6 bases). Germline V gene lookup returns CDR1 SQVTM and CDR2 ANQGSEA. The V gene lost 4 bases and the J gene lost 6 bases, with 15 bases spanning the gap. CDR3 length: 14 residues. CDR3 bases: TGCAGCGTTGTGGTTGGACAGACGGCCGGGGAGCTGTTTTTT. Protein sequence: CSVVVGQTAGELFF.

The rearrangement uses TRBV5-1 and TRBJ2-3; 7 nucleotides agree with TRBD2. The CDR3 has 20 amino acids. Trimming removed 4 bases from V and 0 bases from J; junction bases left unmatched: 20. Per the germline V gene, CDR1 is SGHRS and CDR2 is YFSETQ. The CDR3: CASSPGFGPGGRGSTDTQYF. CDR3 DNA: TGCGCCAGCAGCCCCGGTTTTGGGCCTGGCGGGAGAGGGAGCACAGATACGCAGTATTTT.

The chain joins TRBV29-1 to TRBJ2-1, with D hard to call. Germline V gene lookup returns CDR1 SQVTM and CDR2 ANQGSEA. This CDR3 region has 13 residues. The V and J ends lost 3 bases and 5 bases respectively, with 11 bases between them. CDR3 sequence: CSVDGQFNNEQFF. CDR3 sequence (DNA): TGCAGCGTTGATGGGCAGTTTAACAATGAGCAGTTCTTC.

The chain has TRBV15 and TRBJ2-3; D is possibly TRBD1 (6 bases). In germline, CDR1 is LNHNV, CDR2 YYDKDF (reference sequence). This CDR3 has 14 residues. The V gene lost 5 bases and the J gene lost 6 bases, with 15 bases spanning the gap. The CDR3 is CATSAQGQSDTQYF. The CDR3 nucleotides read TGTGCCACCAGCGCCCAAGGACAGTCCGATACGCAGTATTTT.

This sequence joins TRBV5-1 and TRBJ2-5, with 7 bases fitting TRBD1. The length of the CDR3 is 15 residues. The germline gives CDR1 SGHRS, CDR2 YFSETQ. Germline trimming cut 4 bases from V and 1 base from J; bases unmatched to any gene: 7. The CDR3 loop is CASSIFTGAQETQYF. CDR3 DNA sequence: TGCGCCAGCAGCATCTTTACAGGGGCCCAAGAGACCCAGTACTTC.

This clone was seen a few times. J is TRBJ2-2 and V is TRBV7-2; 10 bases fit TRBD1. CDR1 and CDR2 (germline): SGHTA, FQGNSA. Trimming cost V 7 bases and J 5 bases; bases outside gene matches: 10. The CDR3 sequence is 16 residues long. CDR3 amino acids: CASNQPPGQGTGELFF. The DNA of the CDR3 is TGTGCCAGCAACCAACCGCCGGGACAGGGGACCGGGGAGCTGTTTTTT.

In its sample, this clone was seen a few times. The chain carries TRBV29-1 and TRBJ1-3; D call uncertain. Germline lookup yields CDR1 SQVTM and CDR2 ANQGSEA. There are 11 residues in the CDR3. The V gene lost 7 bases and the J gene lost 5 bases, with 9 bases spanning the gap. This CDR3 reads CSAGPRNTIYF. CDR3 nucleotides: TGCAGCGCCGGGCCGAGAAACACCATATATTTT.

The CDR3 coding sequence is TGTGCCACCAGCAGACCCCGCCTTGGGACAGGGGTTAGGAAGACCCAGTACTTC. Its translation is CATSRPRLGTGVRKTQYF. J is TRBJ2-5 and V is TRBV15, with 10 bases matching TRBD1. CDR3 length equals 18 residues. Per the germline V gene, CDR1 is LNHNV and CDR2 is YYDKDF (reference sequence). The V segment lost 2 bases and the J segment 6 bases; nucleotides outside the gene matches: 15. Variable domain in full (rest from reference TRBV15 and TRBJ2-5): DAMVIQNPRYQVTQFGKPVTLSCSQTLNHNVMYWYQQKSSQAPKLLFHYYDKDFNNEADTPDNFQSRRPNTSFCFLDIRSPGLGDTAMYLCATSRPRLGTGVRKTQYFGPGTRLLVL.

Details on this clone: This sample also contains other DNA sequences that code for the same CDR3. The chain employs TRBV30 and TRBJ1-2; no clear D gene. The length of the CDR3 is 12 residues. CDR1 and CDR2 (germline): GTSNPN, SVGIG (reference sequence). V was shortened by 3 bases and J by 2 bases, with 7 bases between the two germline ends. The CDR3 protein is CAWSRGNYGYTF. In DNA form, the CDR3 reads TGTGCCTGGAGCCGAGGGAACTATGGCTACACCTTC.

This clone was observed a handful of times. This chain joins TRBV7-2 and TRBJ2-7; D ambiguous. Germline CDR1 reads SGHTA; CDR2 reads FQGNSA. Trimming took 2 bases from V and 6 from J, leaving 11 bases between them. CDR3 length: 13 residues. Written as DNA, the CDR3 is TGTGCCAGCAGCTTATTGTTAGCCGGCGAGCAGTACTTC. Amino acid sequence: CASSLLLAGEQYF.

The table lists this clone with a count of one. Here the CDR3 reads CATSRERGGETQYF. The CDR3 DNA reads TGTGCCACCAGCAGAGAGAGGGGCGGGGAGACCCAGTACTTC. This chain joins TRBV15 and TRBJ2-5; D tentatively fits TRBD1 or TRBD2 (5 bases each). Per the germline V gene, CDR1 is LNHNV and CDR2 is YYDKDF (reference sequence). The CDR3 runs to 14 residues. V gave up 0 bases and J gave up 5 bases, with 10 bases separating them. The whole variable domain, remainder taken from reference TRBV15 and TRBJ2-5, is DAMVIQNPRYQVTQFGKPVTLSCSQTLNHNVMYWYQQKSSQAPKLLFHYYDKDFNNEADTPDNFQSRRPNTSFCFLDIRSPGLGDTAMYLCATSRERGGETQYFGPGTRLLVL.

The chain employs TRBV25-1 and TRBJ1-2; D uncertain. This CDR3 comprises 16 residues. Trimming cost V 2 bases and J 8 bases, with 21 bases left between them. The germline V gene has CDR1 MGHDK and CDR2 SYGVNS. For the CDR3, the DNA is TGTGCCAGCAGTGAACCCCTTGTCAGCGCTTCTTGGGGCTACACCTTC. This sequence encodes CASSEPLVSASWGYTF.

This clone was observed a handful of times. The chain uses TRBV29-1 and TRBJ2-5; no firm D call. The CDR3 loop spans 12 amino acids. Germline-derived CDR1 and CDR2 are SQVTM and ANQGSEA. V lost 3 bases, J lost 5 bases, and 10 bases lay in between. The CDR3 DNA is TGCAGCGTTGACCTCCAATTGGAGACCCAGTACTTC. It codes for CSVDLQLETQYF.